The 21 T cell receptor beta chains below come from one sample, sequenced in a study of shared clonotypes between healthy human individuals. Measured with immunoSEQ multiplex PCR; TCRdb has only the in-frame clones, and not every one. The sample carries some 2,000,000 clones, 85% to 95% recorded once. What was sequenced was naive CD4+ T cells sorted from blood. Subset defined: CD45RA+ positively selected. These receptors all come from a man aged 18-30 years in good health.

As concerns this clone: Other DNA sequences within the sample encode an identical CDR3. DNA for the CDR3: TGCGCCAGCAGCACCGGAGGATCTGGAAACACCATATATTTT. It codes for CASSTGGSGNTIYF. The V call is TRBV5-1, the J call TRBJ1-3, with D unclear. The CDR3 extends over 14 amino acids. Trimming removed 4 bases at V and 1 base at J, with 9 bases between. CDR1 is SGHRS and CDR2 is YFSETQ in the germline V gene.

The rearrangement joins TRBV2 to TRBJ1-5, with 7 bases identical to TRBD1. The germline V gene encodes CDR1 SNHLY and CDR2 FYNNEI. CDR3 length: 15 residues. V shed 4 bases, J shed 3 bases, and the junction held 6 bases outside the gene matches. The CDR3: CASSGQGTPNQPQHF. In DNA form, the CDR3 reads TGTGCCAGCAGTGGACAGGGAACCCCCAATCAGCCCCAGCATTTT.

The V gene is TRBV18, the J gene TRBJ2-5; D remains unclear. Between the trimmed V and J ends, which lost 2 bases and 6 bases, there was a span of 7 bases. The CDR3 length is 12 residues. The germline CDR1 and CDR2 sequences are KGHSH and LQKENI. CDR3: CASSPDSKTQYF. The DNA of the CDR3 is TGTGCCAGCTCACCAGATAGTAAGACCCAGTACTTC.

The chain uses TRBV7-6 and TRBJ2-7, with a possible D match to TRBD2 (6 bases). CDR1 is SGHVS and CDR2 is FNYEAQ in the germline V gene. This CDR3 spans 12 amino acids. Trimming took off 1 base at V and 7 bases at J, with 8 bases between the two ends. CDR3 region: CASSLVEGEQYF. In nucleotides, the CDR3 is TGTGCCAGCAGCTTAGTGGAGGGTGAGCAGTACTTC.

Only one count was recorded for this clone. For the CDR3, the DNA is TGTGCCATCGTGGAAGACAGGGTCGGAACTGAAGCTTTCTTT. This codes for CAIVEDRVGTEAFF. The V call is TRBV10-3, the J call TRBJ1-1; 7 positions match TRBD1. Germline V gene lookup returns CDR1 ENHRY and CDR2 SYGVKD. V trimming: 8 bases; J trimming: 5 bases; junction bases outside the gene matches: 11. This CDR3 region has 14 residues.

Remarks on this clone: The sample has other DNA sequences that encode this CDR3 too. This chain connects TRBV2 to TRBJ2-6; 8 bases agree with TRBD2. There are 13 residues in the CDR3. Germline CDR1 SNHLY, CDR2 FYNNEI. V shed 9 bases and J 4 bases; nucleotides not matched to a gene: 2. This CDR3 reads CASSGVGANVLTF. DNA for the CDR3: TGTGCCAGTAGCGGGGTCGGGGCCAACGTCCTGACTTTC.

V and J are TRBV10-3 and TRBJ2-7; 7 positions match TRBD2. CDR3 length equals 14 residues. The germline V gene encodes CDR1 ENHRY and CDR2 SYGVKD. J was trimmed by 5 bases and V by 6 bases; bases with no gene match: 10. In nucleotides, the CDR3 is TGTGCCATCAGCCGGACTAGTCTGGGCAACGAGCAGTACTTC. It is translated as CAISRTSLGNEQYF.

Note on this clone: Possible read error: a much larger clone is one base away. The chain recombines TRBV15 with TRBJ1-5; D is ambiguous. The length of the CDR3 is 12 residues. V gave up 5 bases and J gave up 2 bases, with 4 bases separating them. Germline CDR1 LNHNV, CDR2 YYDKDF (reference sequence). CDR3 bases: TGTGCCACCAGCTTAGGCAATCAGCCCCAGCATTTT. Protein product: CATSLGNQPQHF.

The chain employs TRBV7-9 and TRBJ1-2; TRBD1 might be the D (5 bases). Trimming stripped 5 bases from V and 12 bases from J, with 13 bases between. The CDR3 extends over 11 amino acids. Germline CDR1 SEHNR, CDR2 FQNEAQ (reference sequence). CDR3 DNA sequence: TGTGCCAGCAGCCCTAGACAGTCTGACACCTTC. It yields the protein CASSPRQSDTF. Full variable domain (missing parts from reference TRBV7-9 and TRBJ1-2): DTGVSQNPRHKITKRGQNVTFRCDPISEHNRLYWYRQTLGQGPEFLTYFQNEAQLEKSRLLSDRFSAERPKGSFSTLEIQRTEQGDSAMYLCASSPRQSDTFGSGTRLTVV.

The chain has TRBV5-1 and TRBJ2-1; TRBD1 is a possible D gene (5 bases). Trimming pared 5 bases from V and 0 bases from J, leaving 12 bases between. Germline values: CDR1 SGHRS, CDR2 YFSETQ. There are 15 residues in the CDR3. The chain's CDR3 is CASRSTASSYNEQFF. In nucleotides, the CDR3 is TGCGCCAGCAGATCGACAGCGAGCTCCTACAATGAGCAGTTCTTC.

V gene TRBV5-1 combines with J gene TRBJ2-5; 9 bases align to TRBD1. The CDR3 contains 14 residues. Looked up from germline, CDR1 is SGHRS and CDR2 is YFSETQ. Trimming cost V 4 bases and J 7 bases; bases outside gene matches: 8. The CDR3 loop is CASSGGQGMWTQYF. In DNA form, the CDR3 reads TGCGCCAGCAGCGGAGGACAGGGGATGTGGACCCAGTACTTC.

This chain links TRBV7-2 with TRBJ2-4; TRBD1 matches 8 bases. CDR1 is SGHTA and CDR2 is FQGNSA in the germline V gene. J gave up 3 bases and V 4 bases, and 8 bases lay outside the gene matches. CDR3 size: 16 residues. The chain's CDR3 is CASSSPDRVGKNIQYF. CDR3 coding DNA: TGTGCCAGCAGCTCACCGGACAGGGTGGGCAAAAACATTCAGTACTTC.

This sequence joins TRBV7-9 and TRBJ2-5; weak D call: TRBD2 (5 bases). From germline, CDR1 is SEHNR and CDR2 FQNEAQ (reference sequence). V was clipped by 4 bases and J by 5 bases, with 17 bases between them. The CDR3 runs 15 residues. In nucleotides, the CDR3 is TGTGCCAGCAGCTCAAACCGGGATCTAGTGGAGACCCAGTACTTC. Translation: CASSSNRDLVETQYF.

The J gene is TRBJ1-6, the V gene TRBV6-5; D gene ambiguous. The germline V gene has CDR1 MNHEY and CDR2 SVGAGI. Between the trimmed V and J ends, which lost 5 bases and 10 bases, there was a span of 12 bases. The CDR3 extends over 13 amino acids. CDR3 protein: CASSEYFRSPLHF. The CDR3 bases are TGTGCCAGCAGTGAATATTTTCGCTCACCCCTCCACTTT.

This chain uses TRBV23-1 with TRBJ2-7; D gene ambiguous. TRBV23-1 is sorted into the ORF group, with uncertain function. V lost 3 bases to trimming and J lost 2 bases, with 2 bases between them. The CDR3 is made up of 11 amino acids. CDR3 coding DNA: TGCGCCAGCAGTCACCCCTACGAGCAGTACTTC. This sequence encodes CASSHPYEQYF.

Comments on this clone: The same CDR3 also results from other DNA sequences found in this sample. The V gene is TRBV7-8, the J gene TRBJ2-5; 7 bases are a match to TRBD2. The CDR3 is made up of 13 amino acids. Trimming took 1 base from V and 4 from J; bases not matched to a gene: 0. Germline V gene lookup returns CDR1 SGHVS and CDR2 FQNEAQ. The DNA for the CDR3 is TGTGCCAGCAGCTTAGGACTAGCAGAGACCCAGTACTTC. Encoded protein: CASSLGLAETQYF.

This clone was recorded once. CDR3 loop: CSAKLQYEQYF. CDR3 nucleotide sequence: TGCAGTGCAAAGCTCCAGTACGAGCAGTACTTC. The chain joins TRBV20-1 to TRBJ2-7, with D unresolved. The CDR3 totals 11 residues. Germline CDR1 is DFQATT and CDR2 is SNEGSKA (reference sequence). The V end lost 6 bases, the J end lost 4 bases, and 10 bases lay between the germline ends.

This chain joins TRBV9 and TRBJ1-6; D unresolved. V was shortened by 6 bases and J by 3 bases, with 10 bases between the two germline ends. This CDR3 spans 14 amino acids. CDR1 is SGDLS, CDR2 YYNGEE, per germline. This chain's CDR3 is CASTGTDYNSPLHF. The DNA for the CDR3 is TGTGCCAGCACGGGCACAGACTATAATTCACCCCTCCACTTT. Together with reference TRBV9 and TRBJ1-6, the CDR3 gives the full variable domain: DSGVTQTPKHLITATGQRVTLRCSPRSGDLSVYWYQQSLDQGLQFLIQYYNGEERAKGNILERFSAQQFPDLHSELNLSSLELGDSALYFCASTGTDYNSPLHFGNGTRLTVT.

This chain joins TRBV30 and TRBJ2-2; D is possibly TRBD2 (6 bases). The CDR3 contains 16 residues. V gave up 1 base and J gave up 2 bases, with 14 bases separating them. Germline V lookup: CDR1 GTSNPN, CDR2 SVGIG (reference sequence). The CDR3 DNA follows: TGTGCCTGGAGTGCCTCGGCGGGACCAAACACCGGGGAGCTGTTTTTT. This encodes CAWSASAGPNTGELFF.

V is TRBV27 and J is TRBJ2-7; 8 bases match TRBD2. The length of the CDR3 is 16 residues. Germline-derived CDR1 and CDR2 are MNHEY and SMNVEV (reference sequence). V lost 0 bases to trimming and J lost 6 bases; unmatched junction nucleotides: 10. CDR3 DNA sequence: TGTGCCAGCAGTTTATCAGCCGGACTAGCTGGGTCCGAGCAGTACTTC. Translating it yields CASSLSAGLAGSEQYF.

The chain joins TRBV14 to TRBJ2-7; 9 bases agree with TRBD1. This CDR3 region has 17 residues. The germline V gene has CDR1 SGHDN and CDR2 FVKESK. The ends lost 4 bases at V and 3 bases at J; junction bases unmatched: 13. The CDR3 bases are TGTGCCAGCAGCCCGGGACAGGGCCGGGGCCACTTCTACGAGCAGTACTTC. This encodes CASSPGQGRGHFYEQYF.